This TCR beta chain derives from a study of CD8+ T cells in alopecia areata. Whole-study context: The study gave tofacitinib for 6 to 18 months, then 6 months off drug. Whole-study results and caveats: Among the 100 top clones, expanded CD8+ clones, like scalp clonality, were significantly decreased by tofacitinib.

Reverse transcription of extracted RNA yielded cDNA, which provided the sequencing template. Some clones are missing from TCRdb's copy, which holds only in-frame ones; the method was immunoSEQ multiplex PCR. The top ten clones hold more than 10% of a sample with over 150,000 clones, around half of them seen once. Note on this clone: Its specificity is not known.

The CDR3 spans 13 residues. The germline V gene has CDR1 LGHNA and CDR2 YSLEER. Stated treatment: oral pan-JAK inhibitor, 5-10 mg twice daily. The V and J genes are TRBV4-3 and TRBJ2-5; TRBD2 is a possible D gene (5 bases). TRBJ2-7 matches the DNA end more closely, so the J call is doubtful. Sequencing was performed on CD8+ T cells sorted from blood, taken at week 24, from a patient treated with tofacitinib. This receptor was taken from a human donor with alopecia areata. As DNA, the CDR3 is TGCGCCAGCAGCCAATCCCTGACTAACGAGCAGTACTTC. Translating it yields CASSQSLTNEQYF.